This T cell receptor (beta chain) was recorded in a study of CDR3 diversity in severe acne. TCRdb reprocessed the PCR reads via MiXCR and lists one record per CDR3 protein. Here the sample spans approximately 84,000 distinct CDR3 sequences, 50% to 65% being singletons. The CDR3 has 12 amino acids. Trimming shortened V by 7 bases and J by 5 bases, and 11 bases separated the two germline ends. Sequencing was done on a sample of blood. The clonotype was recovered from a male donor in good health, without acne. The J gene is TRBJ2-5, the V gene TRBV12-3 or TRBV12-4, with D perhaps given as TRBD1 or TRBD2 (6 bases each). The CDR3 spells CASKRGGETQYF. As DNA, the CDR3 is TGTGCCAGCAAAAGAGGGGGGGAGACCCAGTACTTC.